What follows are 28 T cell receptor beta chains derived from one specimen sequenced in a study of T cell repertoires in cytomegalovirus infection. TCRdb processed the reads anew with MiXCR; each CDR3 protein has one entry. The repertoire includes fewer than 400,000 distinct CDR3 sequences, about a sixth of them detected once, and approximately 10% sits in the top ten. The sequencing input was PBMCs. These receptors came from a human donor in good health (CMV status not recorded). Some clones in this sample may be carry-over from other donors' samples.

The J gene is TRBJ2-5, the V gene TRBV10-3; the D gene could be TRBD1 or TRBD2 (6 bases each). Germline-derived CDR1 and CDR2 are ENHRY and SYGVKD. Trimming removed 6 bases from V and 3 bases from J, with 20 bases in between. The CDR3 loop spans 16 amino acids. The CDR3 reads CAISPGAGSSEETQYF. The CDR3 DNA sequence: TGTGCCATCAGCCCGGGGGCCGGGAGTTCTGAAGAGACCCAGTACTTC.

V usage is TRBV2 and J usage is TRBJ2-1, with D possibly TRBD1 on 5 matching bases. Germline CDR1 reads SNHLY; CDR2 reads FYNNEI. The CDR3 contains 15 residues. V dropped 6 bases and J dropped 9 bases, with 21 bases sitting between them. The CDR3 DNA reads as TGTGCCAGCAGAACTATGTTAGGGGCAAACGGTGAGCAGTTCTTC. Translated: CASRTMLGANGEQFF.

This chain connects TRBV29-1 to TRBJ2-1; 9 nucleotides line up with TRBD2. The CDR3 sequence is 13 residues long. Germline CDR1 reads SQVTM; CDR2 reads ANQGSEA. V shed 6 bases and J 6 bases; nucleotides not matched to a gene: 6. The CDR3 coding sequence is TGCAGCGTACCCCTAGCGGGACCCAATGAGCAGTTCTTC. Protein sequence: CSVPLAGPNEQFF.

Ten or more counts support this clonotype. The rearrangement joins TRBV12-3 or TRBV12-4 to TRBJ1-5, with 11 positions matching TRBD1. Trimming took 2 bases from V and 1 from J; bases not matched to a gene: 4. The CDR3 contains 17 residues. The CDR3 loop reads CASSLRTGGKSNQPQHF. The CDR3 region has the DNA TGTGCCAGCAGTTTACGGACAGGGGGCAAGAGCAATCAGCCCCAGCATTTT.

DNA of the CDR3: TGTGCCAGCAGCACGGGGACAAGAAACACTGAAGCTTTCTTT. Translating gives CASSTGTRNTEAFF. The chain recombines TRBV5-6 with TRBJ1-1; tentatively, D is TRBD1 (6 bases). Germline values: CDR1 SGHDT, CDR2 YYEEEE. Trimming took 4 bases from V and 2 from J, leaving 12 bases between them. This CDR3 contains 14 residues.

The chain links TRBV19 to TRBJ1-5; weak D call: TRBD1 (5 bases). Germline CDR1 reads LNHDA; CDR2 reads SQIVND (reference sequence). V was pared by 5 bases and J by 5 bases, with 16 bases between. This CDR3 contains 15 residues. The CDR3 DNA reads TGTGCCAGTAGTTACTCCGGGACCCTAGATCAGCCCCAGCATTTT. Translated, it gives CASSYSGTLDQPQHF.

This clonotype has a count of ten or more. This chain links TRBV7-8 with TRBJ2-7; 10 bases agree with TRBD2. Germline V gene sequence: CDR1 SGHVS, CDR2 FQNEAQ. The V and J ends lost 3 bases and 4 bases, in that order; junction bases with no gene match: 6. The CDR3 length is 15 residues. CDR3 in amino acids: CASSFVSSGGYEQYF. CDR3 coding DNA: TGTGCCAGCAGCTTCGTCTCTAGCGGGGGATACGAGCAGTACTTC.

The chain is built from TRBV5-6 and TRBJ2-1; TRBD2 matches at 9 bases. The CDR3 runs 15 residues. V was clipped by 1 base and J by 6 bases; unmatched bases: 5. Germline V gene lookup returns CDR1 SGHDT and CDR2 YYEEEE. As DNA, the CDR3 is TGTGCCAGCAGCTTGAGAGTAGCGGGGGCCAATGAGCAGTTCTTC. Residues: CASSLRVAGANEQFF.

The chain joins TRBV6-2 or TRBV6-3 to TRBJ2-1; D is perhaps TRBD2 (5 bases). Germline CDR1 reads MNHEY; CDR2 reads SVGEGT. The CDR3 is made up of 15 amino acids. Trimming shortened V by 6 bases and J by 7 bases, and 19 bases separated the two germline ends. The CDR3 DNA reads as TGTGCCAGCAGCCTAAGGCTAGCTATCGCTAATGAGCAGTTCTTC. Translating gives CASSLRLAIANEQFF.

This clonotype appeared a few times. This chain uses TRBV10-3 with TRBJ2-7; TRBD1 aligns across 9 bases. This CDR3 comprises 17 residues. Germline CDR1 is ENHRY and CDR2 is SYGVKD. V trimming: 6 bases; J trimming: 5 bases; junction bases outside the gene matches: 17. CDR3 residues: CAISATLGQGSPHEQYF. CDR3 DNA: TGTGCCATCAGCGCAACCCTGGGACAGGGATCTCCCCACGAGCAGTACTTC.

This clonotype was observed many times. The rearrangement uses TRBV7-2 and TRBJ1-1, with D hard to call. V lost 2 bases and J 4 bases, leaving 11 bases between the germline ends. The CDR3 length is 14 residues. Germline CDR1 reads SGHTA; CDR2 reads FQGNSA. The CDR3 nucleotides are TGTGCCAGCAGCTTAAGAGCGAAAGCCACTGAAGCTTTCTTT. Translation gives CASSLRAKATEAFF.

The rearrangement links TRBV12-3 or TRBV12-4 to TRBJ2-7, with D tentatively TRBD1 (5 bases). The CDR3 runs 15 residues. The ends were cut back, 1 base at V and 4 bases at J, with 14 bases in the middle. CDR3 sequence reads: CASSLGSGRVYEQYF. CDR3 DNA: TGTGCCAGCAGTTTAGGGTCGGGCAGGGTGTACGAGCAGTACTTC.

This clonotype appeared many times. The J gene is TRBJ2-3, the V gene TRBV7-8; D unclear. Between the trimmed V and J ends, which lost 3 bases and 0 bases, there was a span of 10 bases. Germline loops: CDR1 SGHVS, CDR2 FQNEAQ. The CDR3 has 15 amino acids. CDR3 bases: TGTGCCAGCAGCTTTTGGGGTGGGAGCACAGATACGCAGTATTTT. Translating it yields CASSFWGGSTDTQYF.

This clonotype was detected ten times or more. The gene calls are TRBV5-4 and TRBJ2-5; D may be TRBD2 (5 bases). Trimming shortened V by 4 bases and J by 7 bases, and 14 bases separated the two germline ends. Germline CDR1 reads SGHNT; CDR2 reads YYREEE (reference sequence). This CDR3 is built from 13 residues. The CDR3 nucleotides are TGTGCCAGCAGCCTCCGAGAGGGTGCGACCCAGTACTTC. This gives the protein CASSLREGATQYF. The full variable domain, in which reference TRBV5-4 and TRBJ2-5 provide the parts outside the CDR3, is ETGVTQSPTHLIKTRGQQVTLRCSSQSGHNTVSWYQQALGQGPQFIFQYYREEENGRGNFPPRFSGLQFPNYSSELNVNALELDDSALYLCASSLREGATQYFGPGTRLLVL.

There are a few counts of this clonotype. The chain has TRBV10-3 and TRBJ1-1; D is unclear. CDR3 size: 13 residues. Trimming stripped 8 bases from V and 0 bases from J, with 10 bases between. Germline CDR1 reads ENHRY; CDR2 reads SYGVKD. The CDR3 bases are TGTGCCATCTTGGCGGAGTTGAACACTGAAGCTTTCTTT. Protein sequence: CAILAELNTEAFF.

This clonotype was seen a few times. CDR3 DNA sequence: TGCAGTGCTAGAGATCAGGGCTCCGAGGTCGAGACCCAGTACTTC. It is translated as CSARDQGSEVETQYF. The rearrangement joins TRBV20-1 to TRBJ2-5, with D tentatively TRBD1 (5 bases). V lost 0 bases, J lost 5 bases, and 16 bases lay in between. There are 15 residues in the CDR3. Germline loops: CDR1 DFQATT, CDR2 SNEGSKA (reference sequence).

This clonotype has at least ten counts. This rearrangement joins TRBV7-2 to TRBJ2-5; the D is unclear. CDR1 is SGHTA, CDR2 FQGNSA, per germline. Trimming removed 3 bases from V and 4 bases from J, with 12 bases in between. This CDR3 is built from 14 residues. The CDR3 protein is CASSLGYFGETQYF. The DNA of the CDR3 is TGTGCCAGCAGCTTGGGGTACTTCGGAGAGACCCAGTACTTC.

This sequence joins TRBV10-3 and TRBJ2-2; 9 nucleotides line up with TRBD1. V lost 10 bases and J lost 7; bases outside the gene matches: 7. Per germline, CDR1 ENHRY and CDR2 SYGVKD. CDR3 length: 13 amino acids. CDR3 DNA sequence: TGTGCCACTGGGACAGGGCGTGGCGGGGAGCTGTTTTTT. This codes for CATGTGRGGELFF.

The CDR3 here is CASSLQGRGVETQYF. DNA of the CDR3: TGTGCCAGCAGTTTACAGGGCAGGGGGGTGGAGACCCAGTACTTC. This chain joins TRBV12-3 or TRBV12-4 and TRBJ2-5, with D maybe TRBD1 (7 bases). The CDR3 extends over 15 amino acids. Deletions cut 2 bases from V and 5 bases from J, with 15 bases between.

This clonotype was counted many times. The V and J genes are TRBV7-9 and TRBJ2-1; the D gene is possibly TRBD2 (6 bases). The CDR3 length is 15 residues. V gave up 0 bases and J gave up 3 bases, with 9 bases separating them. Germline V CDR1 and CDR2: SEHNR, FQNEAQ (reference sequence). CDR3 sequence reads: CASSLAEGYYNEQFF. The DNA for the CDR3 is TGTGCCAGCAGCTTAGCGGAGGGGTACTACAATGAGCAGTTCTTC.

This clonotype was detected once. The rearrangement uses TRBV20-1 and TRBJ2-7; D might be TRBD2 (6 bases). This CDR3 is 15 amino acids long. The V gene lost 6 bases and the J gene lost 4 bases, with 22 bases spanning the gap. Looked up from germline, CDR1 is DFQATT and CDR2 is SNEGSKA (reference sequence). CDR3 region: CSAPAPVGGEYEQYF. The CDR3 DNA follows: TGCAGTGCCCCAGCCCCAGTAGGAGGGGAATACGAGCAGTACTTC.

The J gene is TRBJ1-1, the V gene TRBV7-9; 9 bases match TRBD1. V lost 2 bases and J lost 5; bases outside the gene matches: 6. The CDR3 has 15 residues. From germline, CDR1 is SEHNR and CDR2 FQNEAQ (reference sequence). CDR3: CASSLRRDRETEAFF. DNA of the CDR3: TGTGCCAGCAGCTTACGAAGGGACAGGGAGACTGAAGCTTTCTTT. The full variable domain, its missing parts supplied by reference TRBV7-9 and TRBJ1-1, is DTGVSQNPRHKITKRGQNVTFRCDPISEHNRLYWYRQTLGQGPEFLTYFQNEAQLEKSRLLSDRFSAERPKGSFSTLEIQRTEQGDSAMYLCASSLRRDRETEAFFGQGTRLTVV.

This clonotype appeared many times. DNA for the CDR3: TGTGCCAGCAGCGCGGACAGAAGATATGGCTACACCTTC. Translated, it gives CASSADRRYGYTF. V and J are TRBV7-2 and TRBJ1-2; the D gene is possibly TRBD1 (6 bases). V shed 5 bases and J shed 5 bases, with 12 bases lying between them. CDR3 length: 13 residues. The germline CDR1 and CDR2 sequences are SGHTA and FQGNSA.

This clonotype was seen more than once but under ten times. V and J are TRBV12-3 or TRBV12-4 and TRBJ2-1; D possibly corresponds to TRBD2 (5 bases). The CDR3 is made up of 13 amino acids. Trimming removed 0 bases at V and 9 bases at J, with 9 bases between. In DNA, the CDR3 is TGTGCCAGCAGTTTAGCGAGGGATGTTGAGCAGTTCTTC. It translates to CASSLARDVEQFF.

The rearrangement uses TRBV2 and TRBJ1-6; no reliable D call. Germline assignment: CDR1 SNHLY and CDR2 FYNNEI. V was shortened by 3 bases and J by 12 bases, with 3 bases between the two germline ends. CDR3 size: 10 residues. The CDR3 loop is CASSEGPLHF. DNA of the CDR3: TGTGCCAGCAGTGAGGGACCCCTCCACTTT. Combining the CDR3 with reference TRBV2 and TRBJ1-6 gives the whole variable domain EPEVTQTPSHQVTQMGQEVILRCVPISNHLYFYWYRQILGQKVEFLVSFYNNEISEKSEIFDDQFSVERPDGSNFTLKIRSTKLEDSAMYFCASSEGPLHFGNGTRLTVT.

The rearrangement joins TRBV4-3 to TRBJ1-4; D might be TRBD1 (5 bases). CDR3 length: 14 residues. Trimming shortened V by 1 base and J by 5 bases, and 8 bases separated the two germline ends. Per germline, CDR1 LGHNA and CDR2 YSLEER. The CDR3 sequence is CASSQGGLNEKLFF. In DNA, the CDR3 is TGCGCCAGCAGCCAAGGGGGGTTGAATGAAAAACTGTTTTTT.

This chain links TRBV9 with TRBJ2-7; 7 nucleotides agree with TRBD1. The V gene end was trimmed by 3 bases and the J gene end by 6 bases; junction bases not matched to a gene: 6. The CDR3 extends over 13 amino acids. CDR1 is SGDLS, CDR2 YYNGEE, per germline. The DNA for the CDR3 is TGTGCCAGCAGCGCCAACCGGGACAGCGAGCAGTACTTC. Its translation: CASSANRDSEQYF.

In this sample, this clonotype turned up many times. The gene calls are TRBV7-8 and TRBJ1-5; tentative D call: TRBD1 (5 bases). V gave up 4 bases and J gave up 6 bases, with 19 bases separating them. The CDR3 runs 16 residues. Germline CDR1 SGHVS, CDR2 FQNEAQ. Here the CDR3 DNA reads TGTGCCAGCAGCTCGGGGGAAACGGGTCTCAGTCAGCCCCAGCATTTT. It translates to CASSSGETGLSQPQHF.